This T cell receptor beta chain is drawn from a study of T cells after posttransplantation cyclophosphamide. Findings of the study overall: Recipient CMV seropositivity and CMV reactivation strongly tracked TRB clonality.

A marrow graft followed busulfan-fludarabine conditioning, with cyclophosphamide on days +3 and +4. By proportion, this clone is medium-sized. Antigen: not known. The sample has other DNA sequences that encode this CDR3 too. Sequenced by immunoSEQ multiplex PCR; TCRdb stores in-frame clones only, minus some. The top ten hold less than 35% of the sample, which has some 5,900 clones, approximately 1.8% seen once. The V gene's germline CDR1 is MNHNS and CDR2 SASEGT. There are 14 residues in the CDR3. The trim removed 6 bases at V and 5 bases at J, leaving 7 bases unmatched. This sequence joins TRBV6-1 and TRBJ1-5; TRBD1 matches 7 bases. The specimen comprised PBMCs, sampled just over 240 days after a stem cell transplant with posttransplant cyclophosphamide. The receptor was derived from a male patient aged 30 to 40 who received an allogeneic stem cell transplant from a related donor, was CMV-positive, and had no GVHD. Some of these T cells may belong to the graft donor. In DNA, the CDR3 is TGTGCCAGCAGCGTCGACAGGGCAGATCAGCCCCAGCATTTT. Its translation is CASSVDRADQPQHF.